The present TCR beta chain was sequenced within a study of cytomegalovirus exposure and HLA in healthy donors. Both 60 Vbeta primers and 13 Jbeta primers went into the PCR. Sequencing used immunoSEQ multiplex PCR; TCRdb keeps in-frame clones, though not all of them. The sample lists about 160,000 clones; approximately 80% were seen once. Trimming shortened V by 10 bases and J by 4 bases, and 17 bases separated the two germline ends. CDR1 is LNHDA, CDR2 SQIVND, per germline (reference sequence). The CDR3 consists of 13 residues. The rearrangement joins TRBV19 to TRBJ2-7; tentatively, D is TRBD1 (6 bases). Sequences were obtained from PBMCs. The TCR was taken from a boy younger than 10 in good health and CMV-seronegative. Written as DNA, the CDR3 is TGTGCCACCCGAGGGGGAGAGTCGTACGAGCAGTACGTC. Amino acid sequence: CATRGGESYEQYV.